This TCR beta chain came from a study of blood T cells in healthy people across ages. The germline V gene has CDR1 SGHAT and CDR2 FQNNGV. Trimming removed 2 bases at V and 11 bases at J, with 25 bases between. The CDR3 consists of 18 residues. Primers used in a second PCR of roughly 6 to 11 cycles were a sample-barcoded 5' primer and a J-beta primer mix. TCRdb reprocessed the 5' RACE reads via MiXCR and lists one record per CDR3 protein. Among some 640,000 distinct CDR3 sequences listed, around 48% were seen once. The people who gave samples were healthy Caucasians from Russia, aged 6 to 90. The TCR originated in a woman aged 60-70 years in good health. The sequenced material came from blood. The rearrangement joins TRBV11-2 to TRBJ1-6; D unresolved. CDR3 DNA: TGTGCCAGCAGCTTACGACTTCGAGGAGCAGCCACCGTGGCACCCCTCCACTTT. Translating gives CASSLRLRGAATVAPLHF.